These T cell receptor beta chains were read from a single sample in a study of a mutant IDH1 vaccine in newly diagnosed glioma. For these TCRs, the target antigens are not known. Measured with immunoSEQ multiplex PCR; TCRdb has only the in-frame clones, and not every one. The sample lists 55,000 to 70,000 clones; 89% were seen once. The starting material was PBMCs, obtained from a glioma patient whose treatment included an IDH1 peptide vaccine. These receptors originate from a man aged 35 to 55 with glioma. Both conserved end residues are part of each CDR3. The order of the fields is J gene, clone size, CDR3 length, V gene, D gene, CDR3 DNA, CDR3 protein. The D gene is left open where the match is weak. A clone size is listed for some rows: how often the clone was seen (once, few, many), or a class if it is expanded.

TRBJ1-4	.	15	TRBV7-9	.	TGTGCCAGCAGCTTAGTCACAGGGAATGGAGAAAAACTGTTTTTT	CASSLVTGNGEKLFF
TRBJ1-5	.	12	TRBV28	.	TGTGCCAGCCGACGGATTAATCAGCCCCAGCATTTT	CASRRINQPQHF
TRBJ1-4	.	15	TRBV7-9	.	TGTGCCAGCAGCTCGTCAATGGGTAGCTGGGAAAAACTGTTTTTT	CASSSSMGSWEKLFF
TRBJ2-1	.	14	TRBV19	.	TGTGCCAGTACGCCCGAGTACTCCTACAATGAGCAGTTCTTC	CASTPEYSYNEQFF
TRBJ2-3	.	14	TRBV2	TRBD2	TGTGCCAGCACGGGACTAGCTCGCGCAGATACGCAGTATTTT	CASTGLARADTQYF
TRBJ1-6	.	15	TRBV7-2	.	TGTGCCAGCAGCTTAGATAACAGCCATTCTTCACCCCTCCACTTT	CASSLDNSHSSPLHF
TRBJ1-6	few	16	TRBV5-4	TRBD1	TGTGCCAGCAGCCGGACAGGGAGCTCCTATAATTCACCCCTCCACTTT	CASSRTGSSYNSPLHF
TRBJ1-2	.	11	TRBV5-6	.	TGTGCCAGCAGCCACAGGGTGGGCTACACCTTC	CASSHRVGYTF
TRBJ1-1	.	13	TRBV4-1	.	TGCGCCAGCGATAGGGGCGTGGGCACTGAAGCTTTCTTT	CASDRGVGTEAFF
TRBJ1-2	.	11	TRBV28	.	TGTGCCAGCAGCTTAGGACCGATCTACACCTTC	CASSLGPIYTF
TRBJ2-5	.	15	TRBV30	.	TGTGCCTGGAGCCCCAAGTGGGAGATCCAAGAGACCCAGTACTTC	CAWSPKWEIQETQYF
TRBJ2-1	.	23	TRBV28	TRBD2	TGTGCCAGCAGTTCAGGTCTAATCTGGACTAGCGGGGACTGGAGAAAGGCCTACAATGAGCAGTTCTTC	CASSSGLIWTSGDWRKAYNEQFF
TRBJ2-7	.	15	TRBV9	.	TGTGCCAGCAGCGTATCCGGACGGGAGAGTAACGAGCAGTACTTC	CASSVSGRESNEQYF
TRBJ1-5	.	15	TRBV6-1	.	TGTGCCAGCAGGGAGACCGGGACATCAAATCAGCCCCAGCATTTT	CASRETGTSNQPQHF
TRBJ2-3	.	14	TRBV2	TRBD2	TGTGCCAGCAAGGGACTAGCGGGGTCCTCTGCGCAGTATTTT	CASKGLAGSSAQYF
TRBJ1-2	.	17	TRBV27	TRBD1	TGTGCCAGCAGATCTCCGGGACAGGGGTTTTTTCACTATGGCTACACCTTC	CASRSPGQGFFHYGYTF
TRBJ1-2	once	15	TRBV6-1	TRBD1	TGTGCCAGCAGTGAAAGGGACAGAACTAACTATGGCTACACCTTC	CASSERDRTNYGYTF
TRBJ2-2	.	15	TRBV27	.	TGTGCCAGCAAGTTGAGTCCCGCGAACACCGGGGAGCTGTTTTTT	CASKLSPANTGELFF
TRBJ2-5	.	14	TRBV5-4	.	TGTGCCAGCAGCTTGGTCGGCCTGGGAGAGACCCAGTACTTC	CASSLVGLGETQYF
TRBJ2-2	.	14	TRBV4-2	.	TGTGCCAGCAGCCAAGATTCGACGACCGTAGGGCTGTTTTTT	CASSQDSTTVGLFF
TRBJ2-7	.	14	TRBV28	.	TGTGCCAGCAGGGACTTTACTTTTTCCTACGAGCAGTACTTC	CASRDFTFSYEQYF
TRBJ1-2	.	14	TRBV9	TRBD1	TGTGCCAGCAGCGTATCGGGACAGAGCTATGGCTACACCTTC	CASSVSGQSYGYTF
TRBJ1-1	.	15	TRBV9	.	TGTGCCAGCAGCGTGTTACAAGGGCGAGTCACTGAAGCTTTCTTT	CASSVLQGRVTEAFF
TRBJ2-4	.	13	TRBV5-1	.	TGCGCCAGCAGCTTGGAGGGGATGGGGCTTAGGTACTTC	CASSLEGMGLRYF
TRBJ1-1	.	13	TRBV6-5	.	TGTGCCAGCAGTTACTCCCAGGACACTGAAGCTTTCTTT	CASSYSQDTEAFF
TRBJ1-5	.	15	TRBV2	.	TGTGCCACCGCCGTTTATGGACAGAGCAATCAGCCCCAGCATTTT	CATAVYGQSNQPQHF
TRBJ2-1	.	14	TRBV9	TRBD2	TGTGCCAGCAGCGTAGCGGGAGGGCTCTCGGAGCAGTTCTTC	CASSVAGGLSEQFF
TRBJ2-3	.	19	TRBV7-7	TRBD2	TGTGCCAGCAGCCTGTACAGGCTAGCGGGGGGGCCCAGCACAGATACGCAGTATTTT	CASSLYRLAGGPSTDTQYF
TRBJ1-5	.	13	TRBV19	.	TGTGCCAGTAGCCCGCAGTTCAATCAGCCCCAGCATTTT	CASSPQFNQPQHF
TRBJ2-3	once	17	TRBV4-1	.	TGCGCCAGCAGCCAAGATCAGCGCGGTCGAATCACAGATACGCAGTATTTT	CASSQDQRGRITDTQYF
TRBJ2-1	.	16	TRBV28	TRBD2	TGTGCCAGCAGCACAACTAGCGGGAGCTCCTACAATGAGCAGTTCTTC	CASSTTSGSSYNEQFF
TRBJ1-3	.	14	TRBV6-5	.	TGTGCCAGCAGAACTGGGGTCTCTGGAAACACCATATATTTT	CASRTGVSGNTIYF
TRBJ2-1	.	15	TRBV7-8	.	TGTGCCAGCAGCTTAGGGCTGGGCTCCTACAATGAGCAGTTCTTC	CASSLGLGSYNEQFF
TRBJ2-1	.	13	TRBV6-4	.	TGTGCCAGCAGCCCGAAGATTCTAGGTGAGCAGTTCTTC	CASSPKILGEQFF
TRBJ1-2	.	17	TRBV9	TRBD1	TGTGCCAGCAGCGTAATGTCCCTGGGACAGGGGGCTCGGGGCTACACCTTC	CASSVMSLGQGARGYTF
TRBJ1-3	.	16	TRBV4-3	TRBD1	TGCGCCAGCAGCCAAGACTCAGGGGGCTCTGGAAACACCATATATTTT	CASSQDSGGSGNTIYF
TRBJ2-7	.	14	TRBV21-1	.	TGTGCCAGCACCGAAGGGACAGGGACCTACGAGCAGTACTTC	CASTEGTGTYEQYF
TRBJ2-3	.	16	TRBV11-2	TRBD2	TGTGCCAGCAGCTCCGGAACTAGCGGGGGCACAGATACGCAGTATTTT	CASSSGTSGGTDTQYF
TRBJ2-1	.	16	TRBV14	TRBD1	TGTGCCAGCAGCCGTCTCTCGGACAGGTCCTACAATGAGCAGTTCTTC	CASSRLSDRSYNEQFF